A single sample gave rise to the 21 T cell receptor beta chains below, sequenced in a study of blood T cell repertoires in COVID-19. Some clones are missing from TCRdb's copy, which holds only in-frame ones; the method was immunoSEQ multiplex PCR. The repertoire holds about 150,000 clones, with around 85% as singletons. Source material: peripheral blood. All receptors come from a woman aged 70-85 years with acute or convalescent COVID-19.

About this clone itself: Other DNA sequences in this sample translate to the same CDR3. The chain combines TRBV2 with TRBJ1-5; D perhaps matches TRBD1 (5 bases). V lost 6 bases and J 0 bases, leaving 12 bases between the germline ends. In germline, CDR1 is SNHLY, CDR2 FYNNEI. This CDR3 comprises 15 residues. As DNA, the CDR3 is TGTGCCAGCAGCGACAGAGGCTATAGCAATCAGCCCCAGCATTTT. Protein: CASSDRGYSNQPQHF.

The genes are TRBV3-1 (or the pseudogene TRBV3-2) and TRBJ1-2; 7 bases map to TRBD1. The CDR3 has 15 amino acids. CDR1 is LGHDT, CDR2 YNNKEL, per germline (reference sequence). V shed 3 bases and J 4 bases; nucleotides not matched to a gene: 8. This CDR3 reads CASSHTGALGYGYTF. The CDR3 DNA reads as TGTGCCAGCAGCCACACAGGGGCTTTAGGCTATGGCTACACCTTC.

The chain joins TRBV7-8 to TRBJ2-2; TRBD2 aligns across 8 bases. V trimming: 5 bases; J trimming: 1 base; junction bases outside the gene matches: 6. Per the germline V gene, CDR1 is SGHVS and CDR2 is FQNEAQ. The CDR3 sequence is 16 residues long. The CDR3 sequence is CASSPIAGWNTGELFF. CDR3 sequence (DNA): TGTGCCAGCAGCCCCATAGCGGGATGGAACACCGGGGAGCTGTTTTTT.

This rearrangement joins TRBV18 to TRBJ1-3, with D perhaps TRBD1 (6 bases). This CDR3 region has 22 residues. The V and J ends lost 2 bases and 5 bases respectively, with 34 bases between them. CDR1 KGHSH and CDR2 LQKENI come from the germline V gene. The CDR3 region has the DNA TGTGCCAGCTCACCAAGGGCACCCAATGTGTCAGACAGGCCCGCCGCGAGAAACACCATATATTTT. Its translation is CASSPRAPNVSDRPAARNTIYF.

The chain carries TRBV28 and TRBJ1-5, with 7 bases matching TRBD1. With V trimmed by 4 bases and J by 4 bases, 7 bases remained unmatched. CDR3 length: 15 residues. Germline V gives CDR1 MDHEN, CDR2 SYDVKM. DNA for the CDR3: TGTGCCAGCAGTTCCGTTCAGGGGGTAAATCAGCCCCAGCATTTT. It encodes CASSSVQGVNQPQHF.

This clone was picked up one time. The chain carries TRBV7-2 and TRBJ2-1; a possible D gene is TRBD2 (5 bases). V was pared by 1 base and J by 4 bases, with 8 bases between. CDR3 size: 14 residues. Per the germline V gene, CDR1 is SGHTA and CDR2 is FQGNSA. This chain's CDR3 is CASSLGRNYNEQFF. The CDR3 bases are TGTGCCAGCAGCTTAGGGAGGAATTACAATGAGCAGTTCTTC.

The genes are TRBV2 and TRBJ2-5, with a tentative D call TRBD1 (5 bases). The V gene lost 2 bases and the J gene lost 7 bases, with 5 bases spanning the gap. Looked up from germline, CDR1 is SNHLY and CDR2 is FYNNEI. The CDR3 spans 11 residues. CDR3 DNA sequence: TGTGCCAGCAGTGAAAGGGGGACCCAGTACTTC. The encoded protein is CASSERGTQYF.

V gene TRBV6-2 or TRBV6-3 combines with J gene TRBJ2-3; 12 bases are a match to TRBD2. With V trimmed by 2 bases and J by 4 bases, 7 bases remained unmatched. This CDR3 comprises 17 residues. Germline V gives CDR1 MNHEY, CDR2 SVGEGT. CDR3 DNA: TGTGCCAGCAGTTACCTAGCGGGGGGGGATCCCCCAGATACGCAGTATTTT. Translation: CASSYLAGGDPPDTQYF.

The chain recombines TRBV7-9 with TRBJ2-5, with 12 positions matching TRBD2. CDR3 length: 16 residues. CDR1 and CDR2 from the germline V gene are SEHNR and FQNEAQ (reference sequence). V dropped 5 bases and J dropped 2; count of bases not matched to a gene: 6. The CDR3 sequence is CASSETLAGGQETQYF. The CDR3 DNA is TGTGCCAGCAGCGAGACACTAGCGGGGGGTCAAGAGACCCAGTACTTC. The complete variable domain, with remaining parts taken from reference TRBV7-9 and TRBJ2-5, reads DTGVSQNPRHKITKRGQNVTFRCDPISEHNRLYWYRQTLGQGPEFLTYFQNEAQLEKSRLLSDRFSAERPKGSFSTLEIQRTEQGDSAMYLCASSETLAGGQETQYFGPGTRLLVL.

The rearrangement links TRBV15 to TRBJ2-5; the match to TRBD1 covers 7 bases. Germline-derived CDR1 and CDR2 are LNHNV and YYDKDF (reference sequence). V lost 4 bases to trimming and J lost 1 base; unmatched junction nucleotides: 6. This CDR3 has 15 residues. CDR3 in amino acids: CATSKQGKGQETQYF. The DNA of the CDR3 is TGTGCCACCAGCAAACAGGGGAAGGGCCAAGAGACCCAGTACTTC. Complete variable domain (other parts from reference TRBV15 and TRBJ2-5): DAMVIQNPRYQVTQFGKPVTLSCSQTLNHNVMYWYQQKSSQAPKLLFHYYDKDFNNEADTPDNFQSRRPNTSFCFLDIRSPGLGDTAMYLCATSKQGKGQETQYFGPGTRLLVL.

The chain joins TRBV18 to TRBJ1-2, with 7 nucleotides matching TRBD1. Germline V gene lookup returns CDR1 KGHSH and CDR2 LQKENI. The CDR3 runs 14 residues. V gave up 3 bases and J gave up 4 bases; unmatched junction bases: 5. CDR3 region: CASSPGTVFYGYTF. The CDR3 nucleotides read TGTGCCAGCTCACCCGGGACAGTCTTCTATGGCTACACCTTC.

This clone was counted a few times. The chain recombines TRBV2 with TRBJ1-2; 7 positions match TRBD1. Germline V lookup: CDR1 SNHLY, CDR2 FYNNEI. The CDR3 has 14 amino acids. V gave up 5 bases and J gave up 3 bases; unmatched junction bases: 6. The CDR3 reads CASSWGQLYYGYTF. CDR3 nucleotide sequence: TGTGCCAGCAGTTGGGGACAGCTGTACTATGGCTACACCTTC.

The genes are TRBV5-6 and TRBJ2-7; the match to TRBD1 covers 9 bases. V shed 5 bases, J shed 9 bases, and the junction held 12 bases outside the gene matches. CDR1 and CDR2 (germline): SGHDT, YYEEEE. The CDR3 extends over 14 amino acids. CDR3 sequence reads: CASRESGTGSGQYF. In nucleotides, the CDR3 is TGTGCCAGCAGGGAAAGCGGGACAGGGAGCGGGCAGTACTTC.

The DNA for the CDR3 is TGTGCCAGCAGGGACAGTTGGGGGAACACTGAAGCTTTCTTT. Amino acids: CASRDSWGNTEAFF. The chain combines TRBV6-5 with TRBJ1-1; tentatively, D is TRBD1 (6 bases). This CDR3 contains 14 residues. V was clipped by 6 bases and J by 1 base, with 12 bases between them. In germline, CDR1 is MNHEY, CDR2 SVGAGI.

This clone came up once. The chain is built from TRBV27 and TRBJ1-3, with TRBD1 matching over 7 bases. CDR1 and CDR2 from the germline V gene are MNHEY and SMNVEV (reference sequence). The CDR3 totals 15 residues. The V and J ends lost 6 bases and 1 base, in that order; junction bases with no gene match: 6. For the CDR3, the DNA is TGTGCCAGCAGGCGTTCCAGGGGGTCTGGAAACACCATATATTTT. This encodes CASRRSRGSGNTIYF.

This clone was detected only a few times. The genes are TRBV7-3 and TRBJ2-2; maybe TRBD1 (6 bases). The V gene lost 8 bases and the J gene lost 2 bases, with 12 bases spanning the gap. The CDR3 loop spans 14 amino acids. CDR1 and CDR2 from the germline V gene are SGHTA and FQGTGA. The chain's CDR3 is CASGTYLNTGELFF. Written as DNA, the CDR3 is TGTGCCAGCGGGACATATCTTAACACCGGGGAGCTGTTTTTT.

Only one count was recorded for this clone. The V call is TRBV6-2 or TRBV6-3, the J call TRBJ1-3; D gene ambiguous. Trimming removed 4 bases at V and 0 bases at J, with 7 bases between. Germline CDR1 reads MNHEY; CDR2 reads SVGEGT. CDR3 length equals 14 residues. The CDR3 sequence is CASSSGFSGNTIYF. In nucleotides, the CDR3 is TGTGCCAGCAGTTCGGGGTTCTCTGGAAACACCATATATTTT.

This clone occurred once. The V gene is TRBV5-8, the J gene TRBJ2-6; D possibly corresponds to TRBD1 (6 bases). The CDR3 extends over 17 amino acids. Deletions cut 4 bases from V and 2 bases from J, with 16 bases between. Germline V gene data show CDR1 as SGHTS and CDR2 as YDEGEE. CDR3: CASSPVPGTTGANVLTF. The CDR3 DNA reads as TGTGCCAGCAGCCCAGTGCCCGGGACAACTGGGGCCAACGTCCTGACTTTC.

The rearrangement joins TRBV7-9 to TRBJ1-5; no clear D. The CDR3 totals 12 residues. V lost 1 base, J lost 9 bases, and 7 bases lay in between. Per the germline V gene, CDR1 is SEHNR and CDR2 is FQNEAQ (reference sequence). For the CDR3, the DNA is TGTGCCAGCAGCTTAGATGGCAGGCCCCAGCATTTT. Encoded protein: CASSLDGRPQHF.

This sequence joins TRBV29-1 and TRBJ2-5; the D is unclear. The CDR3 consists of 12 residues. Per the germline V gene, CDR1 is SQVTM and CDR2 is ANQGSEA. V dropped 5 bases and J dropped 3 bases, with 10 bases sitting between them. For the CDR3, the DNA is TGCAGCGTTACACAGACAAAAGAGACCCAGTACTTC. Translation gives CSVTQTKETQYF.

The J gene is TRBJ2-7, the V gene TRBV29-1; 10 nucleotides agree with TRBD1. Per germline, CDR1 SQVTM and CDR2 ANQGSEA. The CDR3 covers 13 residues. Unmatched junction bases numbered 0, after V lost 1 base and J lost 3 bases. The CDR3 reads CSVEGTGGYEQYF. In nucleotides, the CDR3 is TGCAGCGTTGAAGGGACAGGGGGCTACGAGCAGTACTTC.